Listed below are T cell receptor beta chains from one sample, sequenced in a study of T cells in localized non-small cell lung cancer. Clones were sequenced by immunoSEQ multiplex PCR, and TCRdb holds only the in-frame ones, with some missing. This table holds about 59,000 clones, approximately 89% found once. The sequences come from peripheral blood, collected before any cancer treatment. The receptors were gathered from a man between 40 and 75 years old with stage I lung adenocarcinoma. CDR3s leave out the opening cysteine and the closing phenylalanine or tryptophan. Some rows have no size entry. The others give once, few or many, or a class for an expanded clone.

v_call: TRBV20-1; clone_size: .; cdr3_aa: SARDAYEQY
v_call: TRBV11-1; clone_size: .; cdr3_aa: ASSLRPGQGDDEQY
v_call: TRBV19; clone_size: .; cdr3_aa: ASFPSLTVSYGYT
v_call: TRBV4-3; clone_size: .; cdr3_aa: ASSQVGGGHNEQF
v_call: TRBV4-1; clone_size: .; cdr3_aa: ASSQDPAGALTDTQY
v_call: TRBV11-3; clone_size: .; cdr3_aa: ASSLQEETQY
v_call: TRBV28; clone_size: .; cdr3_aa: ASSANDNYEQY
v_call: TRBV7-9; clone_size: .; cdr3_aa: ASSRPSDYGYT
v_call: TRBV29-1; clone_size: .; cdr3_aa: SVRYPGQTHEQY
v_call: TRBV9; clone_size: .; cdr3_aa: ASQGFHGYT
v_call: TRBV13; clone_size: once; cdr3_aa: ASFLKTVSEAF
v_call: TRBV7-6; clone_size: .; cdr3_aa: ASRKISGRASDTQY
v_call: TRBV6-1; clone_size: .; cdr3_aa: ASSEEAGAFNEQF
v_call: TRBV28; clone_size: few; cdr3_aa: ASRTRGRGNTIY
v_call: TRBV28; clone_size: .; cdr3_aa: ASSIPGQSSGNTIY
v_call: TRBV4-1; clone_size: .; cdr3_aa: ASSQAVAGALEQF
v_call: TRBV4-1; clone_size: .; cdr3_aa: ASSQGPPGILRYGYT
v_call: TRBV7-8; clone_size: .; cdr3_aa: ASSLSPGGSSYNEQF
v_call: TRBV7-2; clone_size: .; cdr3_aa: ASSLAGGEQY
v_call: TRBV10-3; clone_size: .; cdr3_aa: AIGETGENGYT
v_call: TRBV12-1; clone_size: .; cdr3_aa: ASSPRTGWDEQF
v_call: TRBV9; clone_size: .; cdr3_aa: ASSVGGEDIQY
v_call: TRBV11-2; clone_size: .; cdr3_aa: ASSSNLQGAGEETQY
v_call: TRBV11-2; clone_size: .; cdr3_aa: ASSGATSGYNEQF
v_call: TRBV4-1; clone_size: .; cdr3_aa: ASSQQPGQPYEQY
v_call: TRBV10-2; clone_size: .; cdr3_aa: ASRGGVNEKLF
v_call: TRBV5-5; clone_size: .; cdr3_aa: ASSWGQGNQPQH
v_call: TRBV6-5; clone_size: .; cdr3_aa: ASSYATSGSYEQY
v_call: TRBV28; clone_size: .; cdr3_aa: ASSLGAGGYGYT